One sample yielded the 27 T cell receptor beta chains listed below, sequenced in a study of CXCR3-negative and CXCR3-positive naive CD8 T cells. Libraries of TRB cDNA were made by 5' RACE and carried UMIs. TCRdb re-called the 5' RACE reads and shows each CDR3 protein once, DNA omitted. This repertoire includes approximately 4,900 distinct CDR3 sequences. Sample: naive CXCR3- CD8+ T cells from blood. As to subset: CD45RO-CCR7+CD27+CD95- naive CD8+ T cells lacking CXCR3 (TNR3-). The source is a human donor in good health. Some clones in this sample may be carry-over from other donors' samples.

The V call is TRBV6-1, the J call TRBJ2-5; TCRdb designates TRBD1, a call that cannot be tested without DNA. This CDR3 is 13 amino acids long. The germline CDR1 and CDR2 sequences are MNHNS and SASEGT. The CDR3 reads CASITGPQETQYF.

Frequency places this clonotype as medium-sized. The J gene is TRBJ2-1, the V gene TRBV20-1; TCRdb outputs TRBD2, but without DNA this stays unchecked. Germline CDR1 DFQATT, CDR2 SNEGSKA (reference sequence). This CDR3 comprises 14 residues. CDR3 loop: CSAIDSGGADEQFF.

Frequency places this clonotype as medium-sized (0.01 to 0.1%). This chain uses TRBV28 with TRBJ2-7; TCRdb returns TRBD2, unconfirmable since there is no DNA. Looked up from germline, CDR1 is MDHEN and CDR2 is SYDVKM. The CDR3 has 18 amino acids. Here the CDR3 reads CASQYTEGADGGHYEQYF.

The rearrangement uses TRBV29-1 and TRBJ1-1. CDR3 length: 12 amino acids. The germline V gene encodes CDR1 SQVTM and CDR2 ANQGSEA. CDR3 region: CSVATVGTEAFF.

V and J are TRBV14 and TRBJ1-1. CDR3 length: 15 residues. CDR1 and CDR2 from the germline V gene are SGHDN and FVKESK. The CDR3 loop reads CASSQEYPRNTEAFF.

The chain uses TRBV13 and TRBJ2-7; TCRdb outputs TRBD2, but without DNA this stays unchecked. The CDR3 sequence is 14 residues long. Germline-derived CDR1 and CDR2 are PRHDT and FYEKMQ (reference sequence). The CDR3: CASSTGTSPTEQYF. The full variable domain, with the rest looked up from reference TRBV13 and TRBJ2-7, is AAGVIQSPRHLIKEKRETATLKCYPIPRHDTVYWYQQGPGQDPQFLISFYEKMQSDKGSIPDRFSAQQFSDYHSELNMSSLELGDSALYFCASSTGTSPTEQYFGPGTRLTVT.

The rearrangement uses TRBV25-1 and TRBJ2-7; TCRdb indicates TRBD1, and absent DNA this call remains unverified. The germline V gene has CDR1 MGHDK and CDR2 SYGVNS. This CDR3 has 14 amino acids. Here the CDR3 reads CASSDAGHGYEQYF.

CDR3 sequence reads: CASSVDREIYEQYF. This chain uses TRBV5-1 with TRBJ2-7; the TRBD1 assignment by TCRdb is unverifiable without DNA. Germline assignment: CDR1 SGHRS and CDR2 YFSETQ. This CDR3 has 14 residues.

Measured by frequency, this clonotype is medium-sized (0.01 to 0.1%). The rearrangement links TRBV5-5 to TRBJ1-1; TCRdb outputs TRBD1, but without DNA this stays unchecked. Germline CDR1 SGHKS, CDR2 YYEKEE (reference sequence). The CDR3 loop spans 19 amino acids. The CDR3: CASSLWGIRTGGVNTEAFF.

The chain recombines TRBV20-1 with TRBJ1-4; with no DNA, the TCRdb D assignment of TRBD1 cannot be verified. Germline V gives CDR1 DFQATT, CDR2 SNEGSKA (reference sequence). CDR3 size: 12 residues. The CDR3 reads CSARTGNEKLFF.

By frequency, this clonotype registers medium-sized. V usage is TRBV20-1 and J usage is TRBJ2-7; there is no DNA to check the TCRdb D call of TRBD2. The CDR3 has 16 residues. Germline V gene lookup returns CDR1 DFQATT and CDR2 SNEGSKA (reference sequence). The CDR3 spells CSARDLGASGNYEQYF.

By frequency, this clonotype is medium-sized. The rearrangement links TRBV3-1 to TRBJ2-6; TCRdb reports TRBD1, a call that lacks DNA to check it against. This CDR3 has 20 residues. The germline V gene has CDR1 LGHDT and CDR2 YNNKEL (reference sequence). The CDR3 reads CASSQVRDRSSVAGANVLTF.

The chain recombines TRBV19 with TRBJ2-7; as DNA is missing, the TRBD1 call by TCRdb cannot be tested. Germline-derived CDR1 and CDR2 are LNHDA and SQIVND (reference sequence). This CDR3 spans 15 amino acids. This CDR3 reads CASKFGTGPSYEQYF.

This clonotype is identified as medium-sized (0.01 to 0.1%) from frequency. V is TRBV7-9 and J is TRBJ2-7; TCRdb's D call of TRBD1 is untestable without DNA. The germline V gene encodes CDR1 SEHNR and CDR2 FQNEAQ (reference sequence). This CDR3 is built from 16 residues. The CDR3 here is CASSLAAGTDTYEQYF.

Its frequency marks this clonotype as medium-sized. The J gene is TRBJ1-2, the V gene TRBV29-1. The germline gives CDR1 SQVTM, CDR2 ANQGSEA. This CDR3 contains 13 residues. The CDR3 is CSVGQGEDYGYTF.

CDR3 sequence reads: CASSQRGLPSEQYF. The rearrangement uses TRBV5-6 and TRBJ2-7; as DNA is missing, the TRBD2 call by TCRdb cannot be tested. Germline CDR1 and CDR2: SGHDT and YYEEEE. CDR3 length: 14 amino acids.

V gene TRBV4-1 combines with J gene TRBJ1-1. This CDR3 spans 14 amino acids. Germline CDR1 is MGHRA and CDR2 is YSYEKL. CDR3 in amino acids: CASSQGHTNTEAFF.

This chain connects TRBV19 to TRBJ1-3; the D call of TRBD1 rests on TCRdb alone, since no DNA is present to check it. Germline-derived CDR1 and CDR2 are LNHDA and SQIVND (reference sequence). CDR3 length: 16 residues. The CDR3 is CASSLLFGDAGNTIYF. Full variable domain (remainder filled in from reference TRBV19 and TRBJ1-3): DGGITQSPKYLFRKEGQNVTLSCEQNLNHDAMYWYRQDPGQGLRLIYYSQIVNDFQKGDIAEGYSVSREKKESFPLTVTSAQKNPTAFYLCASSLLFGDAGNTIYFGEGSWLTVV.

V and J are TRBV4-1 and TRBJ2-7. The CDR3 totals 11 residues. Germline loops: CDR1 MGHRA, CDR2 YSYEKL. This chain's CDR3 is CASSQSYEQYF.

This clonotype is called medium-sized based on its frequency. The chain recombines TRBV4-2 with TRBJ1-2; without DNA, the TCRdb call of TRBD1 cannot be checked. Germline V lookup: CDR1 LGHNA, CDR2 YNFKEQ. The CDR3 length is 12 residues. The CDR3 here is CASSQSRGLYTF.

The chain recombines TRBV2 with TRBJ2-1; TCRdb's D gene call, TRBD2, goes unchecked for lack of DNA. The CDR3 length is 12 residues. Germline assignment: CDR1 SNHLY and CDR2 FYNNEI. The CDR3 sequence is CASSEREAEQFF.

The chain employs TRBV11-2 and TRBJ2-3; checking the TCRdb D call of TRBD1 is not possible without DNA. CDR3 length equals 14 residues. Per the germline V gene, CDR1 is SGHAT and CDR2 is FQNNGV. This chain's CDR3 is CASSLASGADTEYF.

The CDR3 loop reads CASQWTGLNQPQHF. This chain links TRBV28 with TRBJ1-5; TCRdb's D call of TRBD1 is untestable without DNA. CDR1 and CDR2 (germline): MDHEN, SYDVKM. The CDR3 length is 14 residues.

Frequency places this clonotype as large (0.1 to 1%). V is TRBV6-5 and J is TRBJ2-7; absent DNA, TCRdb's TRBD1 call cannot be checked. There are 16 residues in the CDR3. Germline assignment: CDR1 MNHEY and CDR2 SVGAGI. The CDR3 protein is CASSYSSSGGLYEQYF.

This sequence joins TRBV7-3 and TRBJ2-7; TCRdb calls TRBD2, which cannot be checked without DNA. Germline V CDR1 and CDR2: SGHTA, FQGTGA. The CDR3 runs 15 residues. CDR3 residues: CASSLTASETYEQYF.

The chain links TRBV14 to TRBJ2-7; TCRdb selects TRBD2, and the lack of DNA leaves this call unchecked. CDR1 and CDR2 (germline): SGHDN, FVKESK. This CDR3 has 15 residues. This CDR3 reads CASSHWRQETYEQYF.

This chain uses TRBV20-1 with TRBJ1-6. Germline lookup yields CDR1 DFQATT and CDR2 SNEGSKA (reference sequence). The CDR3 runs to 16 residues. CDR3: CSASDVRQAYNSPLHF.